This record covers a single TCR beta chain. The entry originates in a study of T cells after yellow fever vaccination. A single record per CDR3 protein comes from TCRdb applying MiXCR to the 5' RACE reads. The table records about 340,000 distinct CDR3 sequences, 3% to 4.5% of them present only once. This CDR3 has 14 amino acids. V was clipped by 1 base and J by 2 bases, with 10 bases between them. From germline, CDR1 is DFQATT and CDR2 SNEGSKA (reference sequence). This sample comprised PBMCs, obtained 5 days after the yellow fever booster vaccination. The receptor was derived from a man between 18 and 35 years old who received the YFV17D yellow fever vaccine. This rearrangement joins TRBV20-1 to TRBJ2-3; no clear D. The CDR3 is CSARANSNTDTQYF. CDR3 DNA: TGCAGTGCTAGAGCGAACTCTAACACAGATACGCAGTATTTT.